This note documents a single TCR beta chain sequence. No cognate antigen has been identified for it. Qualities for individual bases were not recorded, and no much larger clone is one base off. The data were taken from a study of CD8 T cells in Susac syndrome (dated by TCRdb to between 2017 and 2020). Turning to the overall study: The study used repertoire sequencing to test whether antigen drove CD8+ T cell activation and differentiation in Susac syndrome. The study compared CD8+ T cell repertoire clonality among 12 healthy donors, approximately 14 Susac syndrome patients and approximately 16 multiple sclerosis patients. Overall results and qualifications from the work: The number of individuals in the TCR sequencing and HLA analysis was recognized as being relatively small.

The junction carries 16 bases between V and J, which are trimmed by 4 bases and 3 bases respectively. The CDR1 and CDR2 encoded by the germline V gene are SGHAT and FQNNGV. From cysteine to phenylalanine, the CDR3 is 16 amino acids long. Just the 48-base CDR3 DNA is kept, in frame starting at base 1. RNA was extracted using the RNeasy kit, and roughly 0.5 to 1 ug of the RNA was reverse transcribed with random hexamers. The immunoSEQ multiplex PCR assay, which covers 54 Vbeta and 13 Jbeta segments, was used to amplify TCR beta CDR3 regions. Bias from PCR amplification was corrected by using a synthetic template baseline for primer optimization and for computational correction. On the study's bioinformatics: Reads were annotated to V, D and J genes according to IMGT and were analyzed with immunoSEQ Analyzer, with only productive sequences retained. Clonality was computed as one minus Shannon entropy normalized by log2 of the number of productive unique sequences. Public and private clones were assessed among the 100 most prevalent clones of each patient and control. Susac-specific clones were defined as absent from healthy and MS cohorts, some 1,000 published viral clones and other ImmuneACCESS disease sequences. TCRdb reprocessing: public reads trimmed at Q25 with fastp, clones called with MiXCR, in-frame beta chains kept. Rows merge per CDR3 protein into single entries with the most common DNA and genes. None of the V and J calls come from the authors' own analysis; TCRdb made them. The sample records about 290,000 distinct CDR3 sequences, around 85% of which are singletons. Roughly 0.21% of the sample rests with the top ten.

High-throughput TCR beta sequencing profiled peripheral blood CD8+ and CD4+ T cells from healthy donors, Susac syndrome patients and multiple sclerosis patients. Multiple sclerosis controls were treatment-naive patients with stable or active relapsing-remitting disease fulfilling revised McDonald criteria. Bulk CD8+ and CD4+ T cells were purified magnetically by negative isolation, whereas CD8+ TEMRA cells were enriched by FACS. Blood was collected in EDTA tubes and processed within 24 hours, with PBMCs isolated through density gradient centrifugation. PBMCs intended for TCR sequencing were cryopreserved in liquid nitrogen and thawed later in a water bath at 37 degrees C. A purity of at least 90% was achieved for sorted or isolated CD4+, CD8+ and CD8+ TEMRA cells.

The clonotype was recovered from a human donor with multiple sclerosis. The sequencing sample was made of CD8+ T cells from PBMCs. Recombination connected TRBV11-2 to TRBJ2-1, and possibly TRBD2, on 5 matching bases. The DNA is TGTGCCAGCAGCTCCCACCCCGGTAGCGTCTACAATGAGCAGTTCTTC. Translated, this gives CASSSHPGSVYNEQFF. With the rest looked up from the reference TRBV11-2 and TRBJ2-1 genes rather than sequenced, the full variable domain is EAGVAQSPRYKIIEKRQSVAFWCNPISGHATLYWYQQILGQGPKLLIQFQNNGVVDDSQLPKDRFSAERLKGVDSTLKIQPAKLEDSAVYLCASSSHPGSVYNEQFFGPGTRLTVL.